Listed here is a single TCR beta chain. The table came from immunoSEQ multiplex PCR; TCRdb's copy has only in-frame clones and leaves some out. This table has fewer than 25,000 clones, around 83% appearing once. This sample was taken from a study of control samples from healthy donors and cancer patients. Germline V gene sequence: CDR1 SQVTM, CDR2 ANQGSEA. The CDR3 has 12 amino acids. Trimming took 6 bases from V and 8 from J; bases not matched to a gene: 8. The sample was PBMCs. This chain uses TRBV29-1 with TRBJ2-7; 9 bases agree with TRBD1. This TCR was sampled from a man in his 60s with head and neck cancer. The CDR3: CSVQQGASKQYF. Here the CDR3 DNA reads TGCAGCGTCCAACAGGGGGCGAGCAAGCAGTACTTC.